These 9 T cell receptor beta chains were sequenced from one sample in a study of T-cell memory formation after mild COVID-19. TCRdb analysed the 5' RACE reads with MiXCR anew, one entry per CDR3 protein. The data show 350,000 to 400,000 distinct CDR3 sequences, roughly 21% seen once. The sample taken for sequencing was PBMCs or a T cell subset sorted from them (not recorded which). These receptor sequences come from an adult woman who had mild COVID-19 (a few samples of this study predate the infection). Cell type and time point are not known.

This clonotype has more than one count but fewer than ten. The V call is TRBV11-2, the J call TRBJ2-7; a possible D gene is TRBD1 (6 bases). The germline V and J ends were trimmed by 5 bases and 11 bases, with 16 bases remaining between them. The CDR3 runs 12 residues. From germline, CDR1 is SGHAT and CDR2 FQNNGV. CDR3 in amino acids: CASSPGPGTKYF. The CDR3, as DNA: TGTGCCAGCAGCCCCGGTCCTGGGACAAAGTACTTC.

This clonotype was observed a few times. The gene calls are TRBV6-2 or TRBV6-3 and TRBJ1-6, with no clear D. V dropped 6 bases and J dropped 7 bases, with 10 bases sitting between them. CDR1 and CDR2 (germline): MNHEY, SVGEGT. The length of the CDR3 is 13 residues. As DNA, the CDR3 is TGTGCCAGCAGACCGGACCAAAATTCACCCCTCCACTTT. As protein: CASRPDQNSPLHF.

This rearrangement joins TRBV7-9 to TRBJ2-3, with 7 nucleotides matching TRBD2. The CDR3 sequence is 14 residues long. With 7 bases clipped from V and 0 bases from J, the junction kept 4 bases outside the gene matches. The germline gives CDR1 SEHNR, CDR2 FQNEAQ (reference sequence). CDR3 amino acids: CASTHSGSTDTQYF. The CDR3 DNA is TGTGCCAGCACCCATAGCGGGAGCACAGATACGCAGTATTTT.

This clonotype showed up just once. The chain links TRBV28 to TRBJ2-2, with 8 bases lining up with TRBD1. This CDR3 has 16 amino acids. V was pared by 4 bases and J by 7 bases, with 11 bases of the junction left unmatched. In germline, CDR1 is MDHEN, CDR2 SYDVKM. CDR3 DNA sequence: TGTGCCAGCAGTTACAGGACAGGGTTAATAGGCGGGGAGCTGTTTTTT. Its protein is CASSYRTGLIGGELFF.

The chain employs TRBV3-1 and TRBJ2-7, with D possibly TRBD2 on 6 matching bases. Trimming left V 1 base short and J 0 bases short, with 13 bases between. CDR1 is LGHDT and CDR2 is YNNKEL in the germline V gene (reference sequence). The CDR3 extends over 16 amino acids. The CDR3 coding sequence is TGTGCCAGCAGCCAAGCATTTACCGGGAGCTCCTACGAGCAGTACTTC. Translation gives CASSQAFTGSSYEQYF.

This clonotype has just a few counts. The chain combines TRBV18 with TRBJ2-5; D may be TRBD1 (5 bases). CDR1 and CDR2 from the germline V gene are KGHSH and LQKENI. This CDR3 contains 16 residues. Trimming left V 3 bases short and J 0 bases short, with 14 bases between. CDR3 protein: CASSPQDSPYQETQYF. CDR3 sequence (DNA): TGTGCCAGCTCACCTCAAGACAGCCCGTACCAAGAGACCCAGTACTTC.

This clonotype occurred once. CDR3 sequence (DNA): TGCAGCGGCAACAGGGGGCAGGGCGGGGAGCTGTTTTTT. Translated, it gives CSGNRGQGGELFF. This chain uses TRBV29-1 with TRBJ2-2, with 9 bases aligning to TRBD1. CDR3 length: 13 amino acids. CDR1 SQVTM and CDR2 ANQGSEA come from the germline V gene. The J segment lost 7 bases and the V segment lost 7 bases, leaving 7 bases of the junction unmatched.

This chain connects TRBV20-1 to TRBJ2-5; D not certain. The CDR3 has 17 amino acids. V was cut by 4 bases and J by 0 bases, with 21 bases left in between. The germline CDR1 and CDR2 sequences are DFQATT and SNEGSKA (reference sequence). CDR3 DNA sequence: TGCAGTGCTACACGCAATCCCCTCATCTCGTACCAAGAGACCCAGTACTTC. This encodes CSATRNPLISYQETQYF.

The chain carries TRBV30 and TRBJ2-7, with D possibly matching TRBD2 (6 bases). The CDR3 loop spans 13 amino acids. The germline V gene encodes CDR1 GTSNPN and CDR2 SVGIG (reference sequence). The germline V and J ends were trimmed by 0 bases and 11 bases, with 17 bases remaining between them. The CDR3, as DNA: TGTGCCTGGAGTGTATTCGGGGGACGCCGGGAGTACTTC. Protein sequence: CAWSVFGGRREYF.